This is a list of T cell receptor beta chains from one sample in a study of OX40 agonist ivuxolimab in advanced cancers. Assay used: immunoSEQ multiplex PCR; TCRdb lists only in-frame clones, some missing. The profile shows 70,000 to 95,000 clones, about 90% of them singletons. This material consisted of CD4+ or CD8+ T cells sorted from blood, taken in a trial of the OX40 agonist ivuxolimab. These receptors were obtained from an adult with an advanced solid tumor such as melanoma, head and neck, liver or kidney cancer. Both conserved end residues are part of each CDR3. Each record gives: clone size, D gene, J gene, V gene, CDR3 protein, CDR3 DNA. A D gene is named only where the DNA matches it firmly. Clone size is shown for a subset of rows, as once, few, many or a class of expanded clone.

once,-,TRBJ1-2,TRBV5-1,CASSLVVFNYGYTF,TGCGCCAGCAGCTTGGTCGTATTCAACTATGGCTACACCTTC
-,-,TRBJ2-5,TRBV7-9,CASSFGGWETQYF,TGTGCCAGCAGCTTCGGGGGTTGGGAGACCCAGTACTTC
-,TRBD1,TRBJ2-4,TRBV23-1,CASSPWDSLFLAKNIQYF,TGCGCCAGCAGTCCCTGGGACAGTTTATTTCTAGCCAAAAACATTCAGTACTTC
few,-,TRBJ1-2,TRBV27,CASSLRGADGYTF,TGTGCCAGCAGCCTCCGGGGGGCGGATGGCTACACCTTC
-,TRBD1,TRBJ2-5,TRBV5-1,CASSLQGAGLETQYF,TGCGCCAGCAGCCTCCAGGGGGCGGGTTTAGAGACCCAGTACTTC
-,TRBD1,TRBJ1-6,TRBV19,CASSASTGTKNNSPLHF,TGTGCCAGTAGTGCCTCGACAGGGACCAAAAATAATTCACCCCTCCACTTT
-,-,TRBJ2-3,TRBV25-1,CASSETRSGNTQYF,TGTGCCAGCAGTGAAACTAGATCAGGGAATACGCAGTATTTT
-,-,TRBJ2-4,TRBV5-4,CASSFRTQGNIQYF,TGTGCCAGCAGTTTCAGGACACAGGGAAACATTCAGTACTTC
-,-,TRBJ2-1,TRBV7-9,CASSESSYNEQFF,TGTGCCAGCAGCGAAAGCTCCTACAATGAGCAGTTCTTC
once,TRBD1,TRBJ1-1,TRBV6-1,CASSVTGRGTEAFF,TGTGCCAGCAGTGTGACAGGGCGCGGCACTGAAGCTTTCTTT
-,TRBD1,TRBJ2-5,TRBV27,CASRRTGSETQYF,TGTGCCAGCAGGCGGACAGGGAGCGAGACCCAGTACTTC
-,-,TRBJ1-5,TRBV7-2,CASSKPGDNQPQHF,TGTGCCAGCAGCAAACCGGGGGACAATCAGCCCCAGCATTTT
-,-,TRBJ1-6,TRBV7-2,CASSLGLTASPLHF,TGTGCCAGCAGCTTAGGCCTTACTGCTTCACCCCTCCACTTT
-,-,TRBJ1-1,TRBV5-1,CASSLGYGAMNTEAFF,TGCGCCAGCAGCTTGGGGTACGGGGCAATGAACACTGAAGCTTTCTTT
few,TRBD1,TRBJ1-5,TRBV6-1,CASSDSITGGYQPQHF,TGTGCCAGCAGTGATTCGATAACAGGGGGATATCAGCCCCAGCATTTT